This TCR beta chain was obtained from a study of response to subunit inactivated influenza vaccine. General study points: Each seasonal flu vaccination may recruit only limited new T cells, authors suggested.

TCRdb passed the RT-PCR reads through MiXCR, listing each CDR3 protein once. The table has about 780,000 distinct CDR3 sequences, approximately 17% seen once. Notes on this clonotype: Its antigen is not identified.

This specimen consisted of PBMCs from blood, obtained 5 days after vaccination. The sequence was obtained from a man aged 50 to 59 who received an inactivated influenza vaccine.

The CDR3 DNA sequence: TGTGCCAGCAGCCTGATTTCGGGGCAAGAGACCCAGTACTTC. It yields the protein CASSLISGQETQYF. J is TRBJ2-5 and V is TRBV5-6, with D possibly being TRBD2 (5 bases). Germline CDR1 reads SGHDT; CDR2 reads YYEEEE. CDR3 length: 14 residues. V dropped 4 bases and J dropped 2 bases, with 12 bases sitting between them. The entire variable domain, with the rest obtained from reference TRBV5-6 and TRBJ2-5, is as follows: DAGVTQSPTHLIKTRGQQVTLRCSPKSGHDTVSWYQQALGQGPQFIFQYYEEEERQRGNFPDRFSGHQFPNYSSELNVNALLLGDSALYLCASSLISGQETQYFGPGTRLLVL.